This T cell receptor (beta chain) was profiled in a study of cytomegalovirus exposure and HLA in healthy donors. Assay used: immunoSEQ multiplex PCR; TCRdb lists only in-frame clones, some missing. The table shows about 160,000 clones, with about 90% occurring only once. The sequenced sample consisted of PBMCs. This sequence was found in a woman aged 25 to 39 in good health and CMV-seronegative.

This CDR3 reads CASSLMEGRNEQYF. CDR3 DNA sequence: TGTGCCAGCAGTTTAATGGAGGGAAGGAACGAGCAGTACTTC. V usage is TRBV28 and J usage is TRBJ2-7, with D possibly TRBD2 on 6 matching bases. Germline CDR1 reads MDHEN; CDR2 reads SYDVKM. V lost 2 bases and J lost 5, with 13 bases in between. CDR3 size: 14 residues.